The subject of this entry is one T cell receptor (beta chain). No antigen is known for it. Sequencing was performed with immunoSEQ multiplex PCR; in TCRdb, only in-frame clones are kept and a portion is missing. In the table there are about 110,000 clones, around 91% of which are singletons. This sample was included in a study of Tregs in tolerant kidney transplant recipients. Notes on the study in general: The most relevant donor-specific Treg TCRbeta repertoire apparently came from expansion with activated donor B cells. Changing PCR primers prevented nucleotide comparison between some patients' samples.

V gave up 1 base and J gave up 0 bases; unmatched junction bases: 8. This CDR3 region has 17 residues. Germline CDR1 ENHRY, CDR2 SYGVKD. Here the sequenced sample was CD4+ T cells from blood, taken before the transplant. This clonotype was sampled from a human donor who received a combined kidney and bone marrow transplant. This chain connects TRBV10-3 to TRBJ1-1; 7 bases fit TRBD1. The CDR3 protein is CAISEYLKGGMNTEAFF. The CDR3 DNA reads as TGTGCCATCAGTGAGTATTTGAAAGGGGGCATGAACACTGAAGCTTTCTTT.